Each of the 13 T cell receptor beta chains below was sequenced from the same sample in a study of cytomegalovirus exposure and HLA in healthy donors. With 60 Vbeta and 13 Jbeta primers, the PCR was carried out. Generated by immunoSEQ multiplex PCR, the TCRdb table keeps only in-frame clones and is missing some. The sample lists 150,000 to 200,000 clones; roughly 73% were seen once. The sequenced sample was PBMCs. The source of these receptors is a man between 18 and 29 years old in good health and CMV-seropositive.

The gene calls are TRBV28 and TRBJ1-2; D not certain. Per the germline V gene, CDR1 is MDHEN and CDR2 is SYDVKM. The CDR3 loop spans 14 amino acids. V lost 2 bases and J lost 5, with 12 bases in between. This CDR3 reads CASSLAGIGYGYTF. The DNA for the CDR3 is TGTGCCAGCAGTTTAGCGGGGATTGGGTATGGCTACACCTTC.

This chain links TRBV18 with TRBJ1-1; D call uncertain. The CDR3 has 15 residues. In germline, CDR1 is KGHSH, CDR2 LQKENI. Deletions cut 2 bases from V and 0 bases from J, with 10 bases between. The CDR3 sequence: CASSPGRLLNTEAFF. The CDR3 DNA sequence: TGTGCCAGCTCACCAGGGCGCCTGCTGAACACTGAAGCTTTCTTT.

This clone was detected a few times. The chain joins TRBV6-5 to TRBJ1-4, with D possibly matching TRBD1 (6 bases). V lost 4 bases to trimming and J lost 4 bases, with 10 bases between them. CDR1 and CDR2 (germline): MNHEY, SVGAGI. The CDR3 extends over 14 amino acids. The CDR3, as DNA: TGTGCCAGCAGTTCAGGGGCGAATAATGAAAAACTGTTTTTT. It specifies CASSSGANNEKLFF.

The V and J genes are TRBV9 and TRBJ2-3; 13 nucleotides match TRBD2. The CDR3 spans 18 residues. With V trimmed by 2 bases and J by 3 bases, 9 bases remained unmatched. Germline CDR1 is SGDLS and CDR2 is YYNGEE. The CDR3 DNA is TGTGCCAGCAGCGTCCCCCGGACTAGCGGGAGTGGTACAGATACGCAGTATTTT. The encoded protein is CASSVPRTSGSGTDTQYF. The complete variable domain, with remaining parts taken from reference TRBV9 and TRBJ2-3, reads DSGVTQTPKHLITATGQRVTLRCSPRSGDLSVYWYQQSLDQGLQFLIQYYNGEERAKGNILERFSAQQFPDLHSELNLSSLELGDSALYFCASSVPRTSGSGTDTQYFGPGTRLTVL.

The chain uses TRBV18 and TRBJ1-2; D is ambiguous. Trimming pared 3 bases from V and 2 bases from J, leaving 10 bases between. The germline CDR1 and CDR2 sequences are KGHSH and LQKENI. There are 14 residues in the CDR3. The CDR3 loop is CASSPLGENYGYTF. CDR3 nucleotides: TGTGCCAGCTCACCCCTCGGGGAAAACTATGGCTACACCTTC.

The rearrangement uses TRBV5-1 and TRBJ2-1, with TRBD2 matching over 9 bases. Trimming took 6 bases from V and 0 from J; bases not matched to a gene: 4. Germline CDR1 is SGHRS and CDR2 is YFSETQ. The CDR3 has 15 amino acids. The chain's CDR3 is CASTLAGSSYNEQFF. The DNA of the CDR3 is TGCGCCAGCACGCTAGCGGGGAGCTCCTACAATGAGCAGTTCTTC.

The J gene is TRBJ2-1, the V gene TRBV27, with D uncertain. The CDR3 is 13 residues long. The ends were cut back, 3 bases at V and 7 bases at J, with 10 bases in the middle. The germline V gene encodes CDR1 MNHEY and CDR2 SMNVEV (reference sequence). The CDR3 spells CASSFTIGNEQFF. CDR3 bases: TGTGCCAGCAGTTTTACTATCGGGAATGAGCAGTTCTTC.

The rearrangement links TRBV6-1 to TRBJ1-5; 7 bases align to TRBD1. The germline gives CDR1 MNHNS, CDR2 SASEGT. The CDR3 is 15 residues long. V was clipped by 8 bases and J by 6 bases; unmatched bases: 13. CDR3 protein: CASATERQGSQPQHF. The CDR3 bases are TGTGCCAGCGCGACCGAACGACAGGGCAGTCAGCCCCAGCATTTT.

The chain uses TRBV25-1 and TRBJ1-6, with a possible D match to TRBD1 (6 bases). The germline V and J ends were trimmed by 7 bases and 10 bases, with 20 bases remaining between them. The germline V gene has CDR1 MGHDK and CDR2 SYGVNS. The length of the CDR3 is 15 residues. The CDR3 DNA sequence: TGTGCCAGCAAGGAGGGCGGGGGGCTCGGGTCACCCCTCCACTTT. Its protein is CASKEGGGLGSPLHF.

The chain is built from TRBV7-9 and TRBJ2-1, with a tentative D call TRBD2 (5 bases). Germline lookup yields CDR1 SEHNR and CDR2 FQNEAQ (reference sequence). V lost 11 bases and J 0 bases, leaving 11 bases between the germline ends. The CDR3 sequence is 13 residues long. The CDR3 DNA reads as TGTGCCGGCGGGCGGAGCTCCTACAATGAGCAGTTCTTC. Protein sequence: CAGGRSSYNEQFF.

This chain joins TRBV2 and TRBJ1-5, with 9 positions matching TRBD1. V lost 6 bases to trimming and J lost 5 bases; unmatched junction nucleotides: 8. Germline CDR1 is SNHLY and CDR2 is FYNNEI. The CDR3 covers 15 residues. The DNA of the CDR3 is TGTGCCAGCAGCGACAGGGGGATGCTTTATCAGCCCCAGCATTTT. Protein sequence: CASSDRGMLYQPQHF. The whole variable domain, filled in from reference TRBV2 and TRBJ1-5, reads EPEVTQTPSHQVTQMGQEVILRCVPISNHLYFYWYRQILGQKVEFLVSFYNNEISEKSEIFDDQFSVERPDGSNFTLKIRSTKLEDSAMYFCASSDRGMLYQPQHFGDGTRLSIL.

Only a few counts were recorded for this clone. This chain links TRBV30 with TRBJ1-1; TRBD1 might be the D (5 bases). The CDR3 extends over 13 amino acids. CDR1 GTSNPN and CDR2 SVGIG come from the germline V gene (reference sequence). Trimming took off 0 bases at V and 1 base at J, with 6 bases between the two ends. The CDR3 protein is CAWSVGQNTEAFF. In DNA form, the CDR3 reads TGTGCCTGGAGTGTGGGGCAGAACACTGAAGCTTTCTTT.

Details on this clone: This sample includes further DNA sequences coding for the same CDR3. The chain is built from TRBV6-1 and TRBJ1-1; 7 bases align to TRBD1. V lost 3 bases, J lost 4 bases, and 8 bases stayed unmatched. CDR1 MNHNS and CDR2 SASEGT come from the germline V gene. The CDR3 totals 15 residues. DNA for the CDR3: TGTGCCAGCAGTGAGATCAGGGGGTGGGGCACTGAAGCTTTCTTT. Translated, it gives CASSEIRGWGTEAFF.